Below are 24 T cell receptor beta chains sequenced from a single sample in a study of blood T cell repertoires in COVID-19. Sequenced by immunoSEQ multiplex PCR; TCRdb stores in-frame clones only, minus some. This table has approximately 100,000 clones, 65% to 90% appearing once. Sequenced sample: peripheral blood. The origin of the receptors is a woman of 80 years or more with active or convalescent COVID-19.

The chain has TRBV4-2 and TRBJ2-3; D is possibly TRBD2 (6 bases). Trimming took 0 bases from V and 1 from J, leaving 14 bases between them. Germline CDR1 reads LGHNA; CDR2 reads YNFKEQ. This CDR3 contains 17 residues. In DNA form, the CDR3 reads TGTGCCAGCAGCCAAGACCTACTAGCCGGGCGCACAGATACGCAGTATTTT. Translating gives CASSQDLLAGRTDTQYF.

This clone was recorded a few times. The chain links TRBV10-3 to TRBJ2-7, with D tentatively TRBD1 (6 bases). CDR1 ENHRY and CDR2 SYGVKD come from the germline V gene. Trimming left V 6 bases short and J 4 bases short, with 7 bases between. There are 11 residues in the CDR3. The CDR3 spells CAIRGAYEQYF. The CDR3 DNA reads TGTGCCATCAGGGGGGCTTACGAGCAGTACTTC.

The V and J genes are TRBV7-2 and TRBJ2-3; no clear D gene. CDR1 SGHTA and CDR2 FQGNSA come from the germline V gene. V lost 3 bases and J 0 bases, leaving 7 bases between the germline ends. This CDR3 comprises 14 residues. The CDR3 region is CASSFPTSTDTQYF. The CDR3 nucleotides are TGTGCCAGCAGCTTCCCTACTAGCACAGATACGCAGTATTTT.

The chain joins TRBV11-2 to TRBJ2-3, with D unresolved. Germline V gene sequence: CDR1 SGHAT, CDR2 FQNNGV. V was shortened by 3 bases and J by 2 bases, with 6 bases between the two germline ends. The length of the CDR3 is 13 residues. The CDR3 nucleotides read TGTGCCAGCAGCTTTTCCCTCACAGATACGCAGTATTTT. Translation gives CASSFSLTDTQYF.

J is TRBJ2-1 and V is TRBV2; D might be TRBD2 (5 bases). This CDR3 contains 15 residues. CDR1 SNHLY and CDR2 FYNNEI come from the germline V gene. Trimming pared 1 base from V and 0 bases from J, leaving 7 bases between. For the CDR3, the DNA is TGTGCCAGCAGTGAAGGGGAGAGCTCCTACAATGAGCAGTTCTTC. Protein sequence: CASSEGESSYNEQFF.

CDR3 residues: CASSSSSQETQYF. CDR3 DNA: TGTGCCAGCAGCTCGTCCAGCCAAGAGACCCAGTACTTC. The rearrangement uses TRBV7-3 and TRBJ2-5; D uncertain. Germline V CDR1 and CDR2: SGHTA, FQGTGA. This CDR3 comprises 13 residues. Trimming shortened V by 4 bases and J by 1 base, and 7 bases separated the two germline ends.

V usage is TRBV3-1 (or the pseudogene TRBV3-2) and J usage is TRBJ2-1, with TRBD2 matching 9 bases. This CDR3 is built from 16 residues. Unmatched junction bases numbered 7, after V lost 3 bases and J lost 4 bases. Germline V gene lookup returns CDR1 LGHDT and CDR2 YNNKEL (reference sequence). The CDR3, as DNA: TGTGCCAGCAGCCACCTAGCGGGGATCCTTTACAATGAGCAGTTCTTC. Protein sequence: CASSHLAGILYNEQFF.

This clone was counted once. This chain connects TRBV21-1 to TRBJ1-5. TRBV21-1 has pseudogene status. CDR3 size: 15 residues. CDR3 loop: CASSKVGEVWQPQHF. In DNA, the CDR3 is TGTGCCAGCAGCAAAGTAGGGGAGGTGTGGCAGCCCCAGCATTTT.

This sequence joins TRBV6-4 and TRBJ2-7; TRBD2 matches 11 bases. CDR1 MRHNA and CDR2 SNTAGT come from the germline V gene. The CDR3 runs 14 residues. V was clipped by 6 bases and J by 2 bases; unmatched bases: 3. The CDR3 loop reads CASSTLAGAYEQYF. In DNA, the CDR3 is TGTGCCAGCAGCACACTAGCGGGAGCCTACGAGCAGTACTTC.

The rearrangement links TRBV29-1 to TRBJ2-3; D may be TRBD1 (6 bases). This CDR3 is 14 amino acids long. The V gene's germline CDR1 is SQVTM and CDR2 ANQGSEA. Trimming took off 2 bases at V and 1 base at J, with 10 bases between the two ends. The CDR3 coding sequence is TGCAGCGTTGAACCTCCAGGGGGCACAGATACGCAGTATTTT. As protein: CSVEPPGGTDTQYF.

The chain links TRBV30 to TRBJ2-7; D is uncertain. Germline values: CDR1 GTSNPN, CDR2 SVGIG (reference sequence). Trimming left V 0 bases short and J 1 base short, with 7 bases between. The CDR3 spans 13 residues. CDR3 region: CAWSVPRSYEQYF. CDR3 nucleotide sequence: TGTGCCTGGAGTGTGCCTAGGTCCTACGAGCAGTACTTC.

The rearrangement joins TRBV7-9 to TRBJ2-2; the D is unclear. V lost 5 bases to trimming and J lost 0 bases, with 13 bases between them. The CDR3 consists of 16 residues. Germline V CDR1 and CDR2: SEHNR, FQNEAQ (reference sequence). In DNA, the CDR3 is TGTGCCAGCAGCGAAAGATTAGATACGAACACCGGGGAGCTGTTTTTT. It encodes CASSERLDTNTGELFF.

This clone was picked up a small number of times. The chain has TRBV4-2 and TRBJ2-1, with D possibly matching TRBD2 (5 bases). The CDR3 length is 14 residues. Germline V lookup: CDR1 LGHNA, CDR2 YNFKEQ. V shed 1 base and J shed 7 bases, with 11 bases lying between them. The CDR3 DNA follows: TGTGCCAGCAGCCAAGGGGGAGACTTGAATGAGCAGTTCTTC. Translated: CASSQGGDLNEQFF.

The V call is TRBV5-1, the J call TRBJ1-1; 11 positions match TRBD1. This CDR3 region has 14 residues. Germline CDR1 SGHRS, CDR2 YFSETQ. The J segment lost 4 bases and the V segment lost 6 bases, leaving 5 bases of the junction unmatched. The DNA of the CDR3 is TGCGCCAGCACCCAAGGACAGGGGGCCACTGAAGCTTTCTTT. Translation: CASTQGQGATEAFF.

This chain links TRBV11-2 with TRBJ1-5; 10 bases agree with TRBD1. This CDR3 region has 14 residues. CDR1 and CDR2 (germline): SGHAT, FQNNGV. V lost 4 bases to trimming and J lost 5 bases; unmatched junction nucleotides: 2. This chain's CDR3 is CASSSGQGDQPQHF. The CDR3 DNA reads TGTGCCAGCAGCTCCGGACAGGGGGATCAGCCCCAGCATTTT. The variable domain in full, completed from reference TRBV11-2 and TRBJ1-5, reads EAGVAQSPRYKIIEKRQSVAFWCNPISGHATLYWYQQILGQGPKLLIQFQNNGVVDDSQLPKDRFSAERLKGVDSTLKIQPAKLEDSAVYLCASSSGQGDQPQHFGDGTRLSIL.

The chain joins TRBV19 to TRBJ2-7; 8 bases agree with TRBD1. Trimming cost V 1 base and J 4 bases; bases outside gene matches: 6. CDR3 size: 15 residues. Germline-derived CDR1 and CDR2 are LNHDA and SQIVND (reference sequence). The DNA of the CDR3 is TGTGCCAGTAGTATAGTCGGGACAGGCGAATACGAGCAGTACTTC. Its translation: CASSIVGTGEYEQYF.

The V and J genes are TRBV21-1 and TRBJ1-1. TRBV21-1 is classified as a pseudogene. The CDR3 is 15 residues long. This chain's CDR3 is CASSPREGWGTEAFF. The CDR3 nucleotides read TGTGCCAGCAGCCCGAGGGAGGGGTGGGGCACTGAAGCTTTCTTT.

The gene calls are TRBV27 and TRBJ2-2, with D maybe TRBD1 (6 bases). V was shortened by 7 bases and J by 5 bases, with 14 bases between the two germline ends. The CDR3 has 14 amino acids. Germline assignment: CDR1 MNHEY and CDR2 SMNVEV (reference sequence). CDR3 sequence reads: CASIGTGLTGELFF. CDR3 sequence (DNA): TGTGCCAGCATCGGAACAGGGTTGACCGGGGAGCTGTTTTTT.

This chain connects TRBV5-1 to TRBJ2-7; 10 positions match TRBD2. The CDR3 is made up of 15 amino acids. The V gene end was trimmed by 7 bases and the J gene end by 3 bases; junction bases not matched to a gene: 10. Per germline, CDR1 SGHRS and CDR2 YFSETQ. CDR3 region: CASGLTSGNNYEQYF. CDR3 DNA sequence: TGCGCCAGCGGCCTAACTAGCGGGAATAACTACGAGCAGTACTTC.

The V gene is TRBV7-2, the J gene TRBJ1-3; no definite D call. V was pared by 1 base and J by 0 bases, with 10 bases between. Germline CDR1 and CDR2: SGHTA and FQGNSA. The CDR3 is 16 residues long. CDR3 DNA sequence: TGTGCCAGCAGCTTAGGGCAGGCGAGCTCTGGAAACACCATATATTTT. It translates to CASSLGQASSGNTIYF.

The J gene is TRBJ2-7, the V gene TRBV2; D might be TRBD1 (5 bases). V was trimmed by 7 bases and J by 0 bases, leaving 13 bases between them. CDR3 length equals 14 residues. The V gene's germline CDR1 is SNHLY and CDR2 FYNNEI. CDR3 residues: CASNRQLSSYEQYF. CDR3 coding DNA: TGTGCCAGCAACCGACAGTTGAGCTCCTACGAGCAGTACTTC.

To note about this clone: The sample holds other DNA sequences that translate to the same CDR3. This chain joins TRBV28 and TRBJ1-1; D might be TRBD1 (6 bases). The V end was cut by 6 bases, the J end by 0 bases, with 11 bases between. Germline V gene data show CDR1 as MDHEN and CDR2 as SYDVKM. This CDR3 region has 14 residues. DNA for the CDR3: TGTGCCAGCAGCTCCGGACAGTTGAACACTGAAGCTTTCTTT. Encoded protein: CASSSGQLNTEAFF.

This clone appeared a few times. The chain is built from TRBV5-5 and TRBJ1-1, with D hard to call. The CDR3 has 13 amino acids. V dropped 4 bases and J dropped 10 bases, with 17 bases sitting between them. Germline loops: CDR1 SGHKS, CDR2 YYEKEE (reference sequence). The DNA of the CDR3 is TGTGCCAGCAGCCCCTGGACTCCGAATGTAGCTTTCTTT. Residues: CASSPWTPNVAFF.

The chain employs TRBV7-2 and TRBJ2-5; TRBD2 matches at 13 bases. There are 16 residues in the CDR3. Trimming at V came to 1 base and at J to 1 base, leaving 0 bases not matched to a gene. Germline CDR1 is SGHTA and CDR2 is FQGNSA. The CDR3 loop reads CASSLGTSGGQETQYF. Written as DNA, the CDR3 is TGTGCCAGCAGCTTAGGGACTAGCGGGGGCCAAGAGACCCAGTACTTC.